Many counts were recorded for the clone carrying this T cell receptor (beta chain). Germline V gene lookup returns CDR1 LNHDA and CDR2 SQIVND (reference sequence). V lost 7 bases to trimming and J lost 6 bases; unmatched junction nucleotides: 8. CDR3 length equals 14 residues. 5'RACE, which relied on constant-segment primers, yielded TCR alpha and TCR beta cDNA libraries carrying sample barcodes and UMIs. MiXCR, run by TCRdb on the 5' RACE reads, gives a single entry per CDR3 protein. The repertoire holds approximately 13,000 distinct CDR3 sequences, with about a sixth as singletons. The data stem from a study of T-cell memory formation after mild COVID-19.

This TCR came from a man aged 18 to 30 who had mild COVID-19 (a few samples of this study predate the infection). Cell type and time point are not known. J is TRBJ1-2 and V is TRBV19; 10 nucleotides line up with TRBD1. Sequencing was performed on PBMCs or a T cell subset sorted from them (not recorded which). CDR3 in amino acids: CASTPGTGVDGYTF. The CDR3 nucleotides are TGTGCCAGTACCCCCGGGACAGGGGTTGATGGCTACACCTTC.